The sequence of this T cell receptor beta chain was determined in a study of cytomegalovirus exposure and HLA in healthy donors. Study-wide results and caveats: There was a cluster of highly shared sequence variants that was likely a sequencing artifact.

In this sample, this clone turned up once. The antigen remains unidentified. The PCR employed 60 Vbeta primers together with 13 Jbeta primers. Only in-frame clones appear in the TCRdb table, and some are missing; sequencing was by immunoSEQ multiplex PCR. The sample lists about 73,000 clones; over 70% were seen once. Deletions cut 5 bases from V and 5 bases from J, with 12 bases between. This CDR3 is 14 amino acids long. Looked up from germline, CDR1 is SEHNR and CDR2 is FQNEAQ (reference sequence). The receptor comes from a man aged 70 or older in good health and CMV-seronegative. Sequencing was carried out using PBMCs. The rearrangement uses TRBV7-9 and TRBJ1-4, with D possibly TRBD1 on 6 matching bases. The CDR3 DNA reads as TGTGCCAGCAGCCTAGGACAGAGAAATGAAAAACTGTTTTTT. It translates to CASSLGQRNEKLFF.